This TCR beta chain is drawn from a study of OX40 agonist ivuxolimab in advanced cancers. About the study: Patients were treated with intravenous ivuxolimab, dosed at 0.01 to 10 mg/kg and infused every 2 weeks.

Method: immunoSEQ multiplex PCR; TCRdb's copy keeps in-frame clones and lacks some. The table includes roughly 48,000 clones, about 83% detected once. This CDR3 is 13 amino acids long. V lost 5 bases to trimming and J lost 4 bases, with 11 bases between them. Germline loops: CDR1 LNHDA, CDR2 SQIVND (reference sequence). The chain links TRBV19 to TRBJ1-1, with no clear D. This receptor was identified in an adult with an advanced solid tumor such as melanoma, head and neck, liver or kidney cancer. The specimen was CD4+ or CD8+ T cells sorted from blood, collected in a trial of the OX40 agonist ivuxolimab. The CDR3 region has the DNA TGTGCCAGTAGTCCTCAGTGGCTCACTGAAGCTTTCTTT. Amino acids: CASSPQWLTEAFF.